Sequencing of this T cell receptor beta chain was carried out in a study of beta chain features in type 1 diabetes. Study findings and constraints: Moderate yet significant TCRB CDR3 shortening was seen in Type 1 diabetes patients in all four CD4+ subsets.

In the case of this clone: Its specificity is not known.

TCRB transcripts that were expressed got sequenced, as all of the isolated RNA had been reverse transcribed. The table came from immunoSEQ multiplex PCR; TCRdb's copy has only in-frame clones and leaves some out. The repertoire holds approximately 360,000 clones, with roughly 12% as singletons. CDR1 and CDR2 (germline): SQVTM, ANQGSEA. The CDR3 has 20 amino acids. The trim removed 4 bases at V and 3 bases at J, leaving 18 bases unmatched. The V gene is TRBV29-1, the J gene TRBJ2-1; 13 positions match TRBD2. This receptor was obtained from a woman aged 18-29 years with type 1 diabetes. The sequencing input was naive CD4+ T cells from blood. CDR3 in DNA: TGCAGCGTTGTGACTAGCGGGGGGCCGTTTCATCGAAATTTCTACAATGAGCAGTTCTTC. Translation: CSVVTSGGPFHRNFYNEQFF.